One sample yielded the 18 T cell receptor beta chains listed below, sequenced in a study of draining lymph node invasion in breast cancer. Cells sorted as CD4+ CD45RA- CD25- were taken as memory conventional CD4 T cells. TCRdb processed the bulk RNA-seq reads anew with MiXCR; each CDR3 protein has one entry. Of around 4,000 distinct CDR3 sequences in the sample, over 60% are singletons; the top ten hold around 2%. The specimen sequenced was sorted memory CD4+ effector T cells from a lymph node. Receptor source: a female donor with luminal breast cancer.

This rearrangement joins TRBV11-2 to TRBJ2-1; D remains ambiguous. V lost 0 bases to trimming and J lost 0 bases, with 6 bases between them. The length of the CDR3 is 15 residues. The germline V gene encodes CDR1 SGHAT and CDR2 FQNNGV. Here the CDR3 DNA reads TGTGCCAGCAGCTTAGAGGGCCCCTCCTACAATGAGCAGTTCTTC. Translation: CASSLEGPSYNEQFF.

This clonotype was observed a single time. The CDR3 DNA reads as TGTGCCAGCAGGGGACCCTTTGGAGTTAACAATGAGCAGTTCTTC. It encodes CASRGPFGVNNEQFF. J is TRBJ2-1 and V is TRBV28, with D perhaps matching TRBD1 or TRBD2 (5 bases each). With 6 bases removed from V and 5 bases from J, the gap between germline ends came to 17 bases. Per the germline V gene, CDR1 is MDHEN and CDR2 is SYDVKM. CDR3 size: 15 residues.

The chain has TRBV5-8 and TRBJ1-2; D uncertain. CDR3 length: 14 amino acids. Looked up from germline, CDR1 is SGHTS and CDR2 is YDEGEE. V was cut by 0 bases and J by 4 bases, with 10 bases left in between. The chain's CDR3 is CASSLGIGGYGYTF. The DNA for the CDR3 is TGTGCCAGCAGCTTGGGGATCGGCGGCTATGGCTACACCTTC.

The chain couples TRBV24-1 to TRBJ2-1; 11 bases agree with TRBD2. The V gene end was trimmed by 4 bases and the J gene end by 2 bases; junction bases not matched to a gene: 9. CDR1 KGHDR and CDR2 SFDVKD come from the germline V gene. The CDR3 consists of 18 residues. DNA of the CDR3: TGTGCCACCAGTGACCCTGGGCTAGCGGGAGGAGCCTACAATGAGCAGTTCTTC. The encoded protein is CATSDPGLAGGAYNEQFF.

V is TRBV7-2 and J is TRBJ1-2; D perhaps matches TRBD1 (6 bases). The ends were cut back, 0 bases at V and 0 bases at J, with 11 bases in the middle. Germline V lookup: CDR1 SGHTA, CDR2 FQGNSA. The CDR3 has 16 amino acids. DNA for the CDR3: TGTGCCAGCAGCTTAGCGACAGGTCAAGCTAACTATGGCTACACCTTC. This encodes CASSLATGQANYGYTF.

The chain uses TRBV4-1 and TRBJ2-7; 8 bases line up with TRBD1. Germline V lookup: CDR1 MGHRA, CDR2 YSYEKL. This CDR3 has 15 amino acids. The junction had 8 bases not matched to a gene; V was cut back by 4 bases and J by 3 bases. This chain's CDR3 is CASSPRGQGSYEQYF. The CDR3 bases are TGCGCCAGCAGCCCCCGTGGACAGGGAAGCTACGAGCAGTACTTC.

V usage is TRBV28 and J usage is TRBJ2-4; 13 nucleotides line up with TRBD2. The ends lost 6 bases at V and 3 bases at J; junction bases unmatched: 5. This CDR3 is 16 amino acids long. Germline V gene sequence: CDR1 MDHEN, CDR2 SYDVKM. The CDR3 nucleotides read TGTGCCAGCAGGGGGACTAGCGGGATGGGCAAAAACATTCAGTACTTC. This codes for CASRGTSGMGKNIQYF.

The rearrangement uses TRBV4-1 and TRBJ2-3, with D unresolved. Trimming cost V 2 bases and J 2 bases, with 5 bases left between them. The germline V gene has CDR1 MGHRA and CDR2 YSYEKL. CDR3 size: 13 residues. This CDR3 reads CASSQPSTDTQYF. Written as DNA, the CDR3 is TGCGCCAGCAGCCAACCTTCCACAGATACGCAGTATTTT.

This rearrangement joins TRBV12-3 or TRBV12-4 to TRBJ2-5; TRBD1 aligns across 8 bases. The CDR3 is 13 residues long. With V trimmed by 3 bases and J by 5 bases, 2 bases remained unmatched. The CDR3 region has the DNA TGTGCCAGCAGTTTGTACAGGGGGGAGACCCAGTACTTC. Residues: CASSLYRGETQYF.

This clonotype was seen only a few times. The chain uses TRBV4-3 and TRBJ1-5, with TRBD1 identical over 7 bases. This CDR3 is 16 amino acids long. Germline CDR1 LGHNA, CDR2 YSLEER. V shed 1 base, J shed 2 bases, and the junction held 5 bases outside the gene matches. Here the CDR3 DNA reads TGCGCCAGCAGCCAAGTACATCAGGGGGGCAATCAGCCCCAGCATTTT. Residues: CASSQVHQGGNQPQHF.

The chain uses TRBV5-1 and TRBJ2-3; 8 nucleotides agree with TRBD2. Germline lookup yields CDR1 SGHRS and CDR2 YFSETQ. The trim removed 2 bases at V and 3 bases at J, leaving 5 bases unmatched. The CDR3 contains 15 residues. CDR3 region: CASSLGAGETDTQYF. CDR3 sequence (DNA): TGCGCCAGCAGCTTAGGAGCGGGGGAAACAGATACGCAGTATTTT.

The CDR3 DNA is TGTGCCAGCATAAAGGGGGGCAGTCAGCCCCAGCATTTT. This encodes CASIKGGSQPQHF. The chain recombines TRBV28 with TRBJ1-5; a weak D match, TRBD1 (6 bases). The V and J ends lost 7 bases and 6 bases respectively, with 13 bases between them. This CDR3 is built from 13 residues. CDR1 and CDR2 (germline): MDHEN, SYDVKM.

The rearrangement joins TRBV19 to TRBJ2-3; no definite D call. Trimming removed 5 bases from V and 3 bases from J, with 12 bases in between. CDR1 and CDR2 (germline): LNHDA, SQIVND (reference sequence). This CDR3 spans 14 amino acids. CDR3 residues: CASSVGIRTDTQYF. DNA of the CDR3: TGTGCCAGTAGTGTAGGGATTCGAACAGATACGCAGTATTTT.

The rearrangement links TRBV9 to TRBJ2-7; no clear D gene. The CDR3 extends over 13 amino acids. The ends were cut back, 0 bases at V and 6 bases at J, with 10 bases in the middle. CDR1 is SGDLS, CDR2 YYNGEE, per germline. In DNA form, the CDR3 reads TGTGCCAGCAGCGTAGAAGGCACCTCCGAGCAGTACTTC. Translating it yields CASSVEGTSEQYF.

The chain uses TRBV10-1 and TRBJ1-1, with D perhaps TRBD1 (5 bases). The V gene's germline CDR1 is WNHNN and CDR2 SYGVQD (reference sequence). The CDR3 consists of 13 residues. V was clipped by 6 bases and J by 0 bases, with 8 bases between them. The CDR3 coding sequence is TGCGCCAGCAGGCGACAGATGAACACTGAAGCTTTCTTT. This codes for CASRRQMNTEAFF.

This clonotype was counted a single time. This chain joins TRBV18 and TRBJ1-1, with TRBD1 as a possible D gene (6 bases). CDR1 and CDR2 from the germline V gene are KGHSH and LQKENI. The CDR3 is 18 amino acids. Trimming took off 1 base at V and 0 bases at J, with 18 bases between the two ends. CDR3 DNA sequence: TGTGCCAGCTCACCACGGTCAGGGGAAGATCCCATGAACACTGAAGCTTTCTTT. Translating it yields CASSPRSGEDPMNTEAFF.

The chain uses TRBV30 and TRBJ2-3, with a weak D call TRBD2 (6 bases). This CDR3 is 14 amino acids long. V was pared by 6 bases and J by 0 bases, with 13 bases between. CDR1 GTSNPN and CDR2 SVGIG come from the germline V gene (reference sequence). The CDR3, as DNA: TGTGCCTGTTTCCACGGGGGAAGCACAGATACGCAGTATTTT. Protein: CACFHGGSTDTQYF.

The CDR3 DNA reads TGCGCCAGCAGCTTTGGAGGGGACAACTACCTCAGGTACTTC. Translating gives CASSFGGDNYLRYF. The chain is built from TRBV5-1 and TRBJ2-7; D is tentatively TRBD1 or TRBD2 (6 bases each). CDR3 length: 14 residues. CDR1 is SGHRS, CDR2 YFSETQ, per germline. Trimming cost V 2 bases and J 12 bases, with 21 bases left between them.